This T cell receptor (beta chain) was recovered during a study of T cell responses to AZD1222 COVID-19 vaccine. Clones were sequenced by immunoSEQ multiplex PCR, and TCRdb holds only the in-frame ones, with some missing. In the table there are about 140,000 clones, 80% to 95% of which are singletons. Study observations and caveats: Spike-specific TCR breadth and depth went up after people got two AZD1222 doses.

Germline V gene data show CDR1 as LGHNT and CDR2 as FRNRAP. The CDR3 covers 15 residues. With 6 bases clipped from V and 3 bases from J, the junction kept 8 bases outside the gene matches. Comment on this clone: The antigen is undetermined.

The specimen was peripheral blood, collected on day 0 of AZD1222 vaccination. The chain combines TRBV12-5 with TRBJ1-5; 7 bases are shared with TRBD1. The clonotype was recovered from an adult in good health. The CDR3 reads CASGSQGDPNQPQHF. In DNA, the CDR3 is TGTGCTAGTGGGTCTCAGGGGGACCCCAATCAGCCCCAGCATTTT.